This T cell receptor beta chain appears in the sequencing data of a study of blood T cell repertoires in COVID-19. Study-wide context: Specimens from acute and convalescent COVID-19 originated in the United States, Italy and Spain. The analysed material was cDNA or gDNA that came from T cells, B-cell-depleted T cells, or PBMCs.

Original handling: Cell counts per sample came from amplifying reference gene primers. Here immunoSEQ multiplex PCR was the method, and the copy in TCRdb shows in-frame clones only, minus some. D and trimming come from the DNA, and the V and J calls and clone size come from that table. This table holds 100,000 to 120,000 clones, around 85% found once. A Seattle source enrolled patients during active infection and followed them longitudinally. The germline V gene encodes CDR1 SGHRS and CDR2 YFSETQ. V lost 0 bases and J lost 0, with 9 bases in between. The CDR3 contains 15 residues. Sequenced material: peripheral blood. This sequence was found in a woman aged 55-69 years with COVID-19, enrolled during active disease. This sequence joins TRBV5-1 and TRBJ1-1, with a possible D match to TRBD1 (6 bases). The CDR3 DNA sequence: TGCGCCAGCAGCTTGGCCAGGGGTGTGAACACTGAAGCTTTCTTT. Its translation is CASSLARGVNTEAFF.